This T cell receptor beta chain was observed in a study of CD8+CD57+ T cells in acquired aplastic anemia. This clonotype was observed many times. All patients picked for sequencing had shown, by flow cytometry, an expansion of CD8+CD57+ cells. CDR1 and CDR2 from the germline V gene are DFQATT and SNEGSKA (reference sequence). V was pared by 4 bases and J by 1 base, with 13 bases between. The CDR3 has 14 amino acids. The template used for profiling TCR beta VDJ and CDR3 was genomic DNA. TCRdb recomputed calls from the reads with MiXCR, one row per CDR3 protein. The table has fewer than 200,000 distinct CDR3 sequences, less than 60% seen once.

The gene calls are TRBV20-1 and TRBJ2-5; D may be TRBD1 or TRBD2 (5 bases each). The material sequenced was sorted CD4+, CD8+, or CD8+CD57+ T cells (not recorded which) from PBMCs. The receptor comes from a human donor with aplastic anemia. CDR3 DNA: TGCAGTGCTAAATATTGGGACGTCCAAGAGACCCAGTACTTC. The encoded protein is CSAKYWDVQETQYF.